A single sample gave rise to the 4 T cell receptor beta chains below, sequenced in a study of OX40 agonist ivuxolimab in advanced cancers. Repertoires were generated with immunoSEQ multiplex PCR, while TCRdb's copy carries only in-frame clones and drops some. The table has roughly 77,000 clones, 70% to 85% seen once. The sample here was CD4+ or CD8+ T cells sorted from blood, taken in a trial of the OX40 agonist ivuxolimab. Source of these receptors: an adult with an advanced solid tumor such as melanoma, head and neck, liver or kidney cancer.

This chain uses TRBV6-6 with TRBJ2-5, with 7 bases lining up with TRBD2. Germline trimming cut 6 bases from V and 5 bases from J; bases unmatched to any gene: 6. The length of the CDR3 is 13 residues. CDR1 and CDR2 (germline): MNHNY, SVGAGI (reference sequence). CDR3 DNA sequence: TGTGCCAGCAGGGGAGGGATTAGGGAGACCCAGTACTTC. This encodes CASRGGIRETQYF.

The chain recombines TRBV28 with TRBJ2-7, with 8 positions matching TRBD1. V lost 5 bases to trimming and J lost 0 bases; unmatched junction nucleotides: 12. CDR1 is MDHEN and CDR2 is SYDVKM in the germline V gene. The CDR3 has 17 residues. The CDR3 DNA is TGTGCCAGCAGTGCCCGACAGGGGAGGATAGGCTCCTACGAGCAGTACTTC. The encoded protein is CASSARQGRIGSYEQYF.

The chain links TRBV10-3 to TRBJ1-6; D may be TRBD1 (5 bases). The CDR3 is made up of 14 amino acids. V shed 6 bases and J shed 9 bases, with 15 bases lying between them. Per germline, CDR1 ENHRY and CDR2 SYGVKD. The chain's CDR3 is CAIRDRDRASPLHF. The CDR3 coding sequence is TGTGCCATCAGGGACCGGGACCGAGCTTCACCCCTCCACTTT.

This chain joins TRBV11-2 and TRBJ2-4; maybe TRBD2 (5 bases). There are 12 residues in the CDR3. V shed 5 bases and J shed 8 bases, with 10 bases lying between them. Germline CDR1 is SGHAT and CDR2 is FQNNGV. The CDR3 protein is CASSPPGYIQYF. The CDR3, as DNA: TGTGCCAGCAGCCCCCCGGGGTACATTCAGTACTTC.